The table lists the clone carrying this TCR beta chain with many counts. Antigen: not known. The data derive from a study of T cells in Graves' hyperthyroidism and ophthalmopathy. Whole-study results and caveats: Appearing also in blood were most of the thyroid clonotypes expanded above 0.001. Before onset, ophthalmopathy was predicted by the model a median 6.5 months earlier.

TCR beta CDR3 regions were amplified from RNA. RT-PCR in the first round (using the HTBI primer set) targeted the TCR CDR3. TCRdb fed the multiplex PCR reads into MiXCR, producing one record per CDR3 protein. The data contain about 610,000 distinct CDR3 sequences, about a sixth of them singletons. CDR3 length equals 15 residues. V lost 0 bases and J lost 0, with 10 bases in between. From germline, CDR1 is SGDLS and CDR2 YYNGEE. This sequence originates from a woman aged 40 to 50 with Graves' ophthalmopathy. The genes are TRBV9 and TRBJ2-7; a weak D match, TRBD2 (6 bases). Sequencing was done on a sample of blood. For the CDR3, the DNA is TGTGCCAGCAGCGTAGGGGACTTGAGCTCCTACGAGCAGTACTTC. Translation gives CASSVGDLSSYEQYF.